The 28 T cell receptor beta chains given below trace back to one sample, sequenced in a study of cytomegalovirus exposure and HLA in healthy donors. Assay used: immunoSEQ multiplex PCR; TCRdb lists only in-frame clones, some missing. The sample has 100,000 to 150,000 clones; nearly 90% are singletons. Sequencing was done on a sample of PBMCs. The receptors come from a woman aged 18 to 35 in good health and CMV-seronegative.

This clone has a single count. The J gene is TRBJ2-7, the V gene TRBV4-1; 9 nucleotides match TRBD1. From germline, CDR1 is MGHRA and CDR2 YSYEKL. V shed 5 bases, J shed 5 bases, and the junction held 7 bases outside the gene matches. This CDR3 has 14 residues. The CDR3 DNA follows: TGCGCCAGCAGCTACCCCGGGACAGGGAACGAGCAGTACTTC. Protein sequence: CASSYPGTGNEQYF.

This clone was detected once. This chain links TRBV5-6 with TRBJ1-2; D remains unclear. Trimming removed 6 bases at V and 4 bases at J, with 19 bases between. CDR1 SGHDT and CDR2 YYEEEE come from the germline V gene. This CDR3 has 15 amino acids. The CDR3 bases are TGTGCCAGCAACCTATCCCCCGCCACAGTCTATGGCTACACCTTC. It encodes CASNLSPATVYGYTF.

The chain uses TRBV18 and TRBJ1-1; TRBD1 matches at 7 bases. Germline V gene data show CDR1 as KGHSH and CDR2 as LQKENI. The CDR3 loop spans 17 amino acids. V lost 2 bases and J lost 0; bases outside the gene matches: 9. CDR3 DNA: TGTGCCAGCTCACCATCTCAATCGACAGGGATGAACACTGAAGCTTTCTTT. Translated, it gives CASSPSQSTGMNTEAFF.

This clone came up a few times. The rearrangement uses TRBV29-1 and TRBJ2-3; tentatively, D is TRBD2 (8 bases). The CDR3 is made up of 14 amino acids. V was pared by 6 bases and J by 5 bases, with 18 bases between. Germline V gives CDR1 SQVTM, CDR2 ANQGSEA. CDR3 amino acids: CSVREGAKLDTQYF. In nucleotides, the CDR3 is TGCAGCGTACGGGAGGGGGCAAAATTAGATACGCAGTATTTT.

This clone was picked up one time. The chain employs TRBV19 and TRBJ2-3, with D possibly matching TRBD2 (7 bases). V lost 3 bases and J lost 5, with 21 bases in between. This CDR3 region has 17 residues. The germline V gene encodes CDR1 LNHDA and CDR2 SQIVND (reference sequence). The CDR3: CASSMRWTEGGRDTQYF. The CDR3 DNA is TGTGCCAGTAGTATGCGATGGACAGAGGGGGGGCGAGATACGCAGTATTTT.

The chain joins TRBV9 to TRBJ1-2; 9 bases are shared with TRBD1. V shed 3 bases, J shed 4 bases, and the junction held 4 bases outside the gene matches. This CDR3 is 14 amino acids long. Germline-derived CDR1 and CDR2 are SGDLS and YYNGEE. CDR3 amino acids: CASSADRGSYGYTF. CDR3 DNA sequence: TGTGCCAGCAGCGCGGACAGGGGCAGCTATGGCTACACCTTC.

This clone was seen once. As DNA, the CDR3 is TGTGCCAGCAGCTTACGGCAGGGCCAAGAAGCTTTCTTT. It yields the protein CASSLRQGQEAFF. The rearrangement uses TRBV7-8 and TRBJ1-1; a weak D match, TRBD1 (5 bases). V lost 2 bases, J lost 8 bases, and 12 bases lay in between. Germline V CDR1 and CDR2: SGHVS, FQNEAQ. This CDR3 region has 13 residues.

The chain links TRBV5-3 to TRBJ1-1; possibly TRBD1 for D (5 bases). TRBV5-3 is noted as an ORF with a role that remains uncertain. V lost 1 base to trimming and J lost 1 base, with 14 bases between them. CDR3 length: 16 residues. CDR3 loop: CARSLLGAVSNTEAFF. As DNA, the CDR3 is TGTGCCAGAAGCTTGCTAGGGGCTGTCTCGAACACTGAAGCTTTCTTT.

Comments on this clone: A junction boundary mismatches the germline segment, possibly from a read error. The chain uses TRBV7-7 and TRBJ2-2; D may be TRBD1 (5 bases). Germline loops: CDR1 SSHAT, CDR2 FNYEAQ (reference sequence). This CDR3 is 13 amino acids long. CDR3 sequence: CASSHQGSGELFF. The CDR3 region has the DNA TGTGCTAGCAGCCATCAGGGTAGCGGGGAGCTGTTTTTT. The variable domain in full, completed from reference TRBV7-7 and TRBJ2-2, reads GAGVSQSPRYKVTKRGQDVTLRCDPISSHATLYWYQQALGQGPEFLTYFNYEAQPDKSGLPSDRFSAERPEGSISTLTIQRTEQRDSAMYRCASSHQGSGELFFGEGSRLTVL.

This clone was seen more than once but under ten times. The chain couples TRBV4-2 to TRBJ1-4; 9 bases are shared with TRBD1. Germline V gives CDR1 LGHNA, CDR2 YNFKEQ. V was clipped by 1 base and J by 4 bases; unmatched bases: 4. This CDR3 has 16 amino acids. Written as DNA, the CDR3 is TGTGCCAGCAGCCAAGGGAAGACAGGGGGTAATGAAAAACTGTTTTTT. Amino acids: CASSQGKTGGNEKLFF.

The chain links TRBV2 to TRBJ1-5; no firm D call. Germline values: CDR1 SNHLY, CDR2 FYNNEI. The length of the CDR3 is 15 residues. Trimming took off 1 base at V and 7 bases at J, with 14 bases between the two ends. The CDR3 nucleotides read TGTGCCAGCAGTGAAGGTCCCCGGAGAGGGCAGCCCCAGCATTTT. This translates into CASSEGPRRGQPQHF.

The J gene is TRBJ2-2, the V gene TRBV5-5; TRBD1 agrees at 8 bases. The CDR3 consists of 13 residues. Germline V gene lookup returns CDR1 SGHKS and CDR2 YYEKEE (reference sequence). This CDR3 reads CATGTGNTGELFF. The CDR3 nucleotides read TGTGCAACAGGGACAGGGAACACCGGGGAGCTGTTTTTT.

This rearrangement joins TRBV5-6 to TRBJ1-1; TRBD1 matches 11 bases. The germline V gene encodes CDR1 SGHDT and CDR2 YYEEEE. The V and J ends lost 3 bases and 1 base, in that order; junction bases with no gene match: 8. The CDR3 length is 17 residues. CDR3 DNA sequence: TGTGCCAGCAGCTCTTTTAGGGACAGGGGGAGGAACACTGAAGCTTTCTTT. It is translated as CASSSFRDRGRNTEAFF.

V gene TRBV11-3 combines with J gene TRBJ1-1; D call uncertain. The CDR3 has 12 amino acids. Trimming pared 4 bases from V and 1 base from J, leaving 4 bases between. CDR1 and CDR2 (germline): SGHNT, YENEEA. Here the CDR3 DNA reads TGTGCCAGCAGCTACGGGAACACTGAAGCTTTCTTT. Residues: CASSYGNTEAFF.

The CDR3 spells CASSRVGQGTYEQYF. DNA for the CDR3: TGCGCCAGCAGCCGCGTAGGACAGGGGACCTACGAGCAGTACTTC. The rearrangement joins TRBV4-1 to TRBJ2-7, with 9 nucleotides matching TRBD1. This CDR3 comprises 15 residues. The V and J ends lost 4 bases and 2 bases, in that order; junction bases with no gene match: 6. Germline V gives CDR1 MGHRA, CDR2 YSYEKL.

This clone was found a few times. V usage is TRBV5-6 and J usage is TRBJ2-4, with 7 bases matching TRBD2. Germline CDR1 is SGHDT and CDR2 is YYEEEE. The CDR3 consists of 14 residues. V lost 3 bases and J lost 1; bases outside the gene matches: 1. The CDR3 DNA reads TGTGCCAGCAGCTGGGGGGGTGCCAAAAACATTCAGTACTTC. Its translation is CASSWGGAKNIQYF.

The gene calls are TRBV4-1 and TRBJ1-2, with 7 bases that match TRBD1. Per germline, CDR1 MGHRA and CDR2 YSYEKL. With 1 base clipped from V and 5 bases from J, the junction kept 7 bases outside the gene matches. The CDR3 runs 15 residues. CDR3 nucleotides: TGCGCCAGCAGCCAAGGGAACAGGGGCCATTATGGCTACACCTTC. The encoded protein is CASSQGNRGHYGYTF.

This chain connects TRBV5-1 to TRBJ1-3; no firm D call. Germline lookup yields CDR1 SGHRS and CDR2 YFSETQ. V lost 3 bases and J lost 2, with 12 bases in between. This CDR3 region has 15 residues. The CDR3 loop reads CASSSGATAGNTIYF. The CDR3, as DNA: TGCGCCAGCAGCTCCGGTGCTACGGCTGGAAACACCATATATTTT.

This chain links TRBV6-1 with TRBJ1-4; D may be TRBD1 (5 bases). V gave up 2 bases and J gave up 8 bases, with 12 bases separating them. Germline loops: CDR1 MNHNS, CDR2 SASEGT. The CDR3 sequence is 14 residues long. CDR3 nucleotides: TGTGCCAGCAGTGAACCAGGGTCATCGGAAAAACTGTTTTTT. Protein: CASSEPGSSEKLFF.

This clone has more than one count but fewer than ten. J is TRBJ1-2 and V is TRBV4-2, with a weak D call TRBD1 (5 bases). Germline CDR1 and CDR2: LGHNA and YNFKEQ. The CDR3 loop spans 15 amino acids. V lost 2 bases and J 6 bases, leaving 16 bases between the germline ends. The DNA of the CDR3 is TGTGCCAGCAGCCAATCTAGGGGAGGGTATGATGGCTACACCTTC. As protein: CASSQSRGGYDGYTF.

This chain uses TRBV15 with TRBJ2-7; D gene uncertain. The ends were cut back, 0 bases at V and 1 base at J, with 4 bases in the middle. Germline lookup yields CDR1 LNHNV and CDR2 YYDKDF (reference sequence). The CDR3 contains 13 residues. CDR3 in amino acids: CATSRDPSYEQYF. The CDR3 nucleotides are TGTGCCACCAGCAGAGATCCGTCCTACGAGCAGTACTTC.

The V gene is TRBV29-1, the J gene TRBJ1-1; D uncertain. Germline loops: CDR1 SQVTM, CDR2 ANQGSEA. This CDR3 spans 11 amino acids. Trimming removed 5 bases from V and 1 base from J, with 5 bases in between. The CDR3 DNA is TGCAGCGTTCGACAGAACACTGAAGCTTTCTTT. Translated: CSVRQNTEAFF.

This chain connects TRBV5-4 to TRBJ2-5; TRBD2 aligns across 8 bases. CDR3 length: 15 residues. The V gene's germline CDR1 is SGHNT and CDR2 YYREEE (reference sequence). V lost 0 bases and J lost 2; bases outside the gene matches: 3. The CDR3: CASSLAGGRQETQYF. CDR3 coding DNA: TGTGCCAGCAGCTTGGCGGGGGGGAGACAAGAGACCCAGTACTTC.

V gene TRBV5-1 combines with J gene TRBJ2-2; D is ambiguous. There are 13 residues in the CDR3. Germline CDR1 and CDR2: SGHRS and YFSETQ. Trimming shortened V by 2 bases and J by 6 bases, and 8 bases separated the two germline ends. The CDR3 DNA reads TGCGCCAGCAGCTTACTCGTGCCCGGGGAGCTGTTTTTT. This gives the protein CASSLLVPGELFF.

This clone has just a few counts. The chain joins TRBV6-1 to TRBJ1-5; TRBD1 matches at 9 bases. The ends lost 6 bases at V and 7 bases at J; junction bases unmatched: 7. The germline gives CDR1 MNHNS, CDR2 SASEGT. CDR3 size: 14 residues. The CDR3 loop reads CASRLGQGGQPQHF. The CDR3 DNA reads as TGTGCCAGCAGATTGGGACAGGGAGGACAGCCCCAGCATTTT.

The chain uses TRBV5-1 and TRBJ2-5; tentative D call: TRBD2 (6 bases). This CDR3 region has 17 residues. V was clipped by 4 bases and J by 0 bases, with 19 bases between them. Germline V CDR1 and CDR2: SGHRS, YFSETQ. This chain's CDR3 is CASSQWGGGADQETQYF. The CDR3 nucleotides read TGCGCCAGCAGCCAGTGGGGTGGCGGGGCTGACCAAGAGACCCAGTACTTC.

This chain links TRBV6-1 with TRBJ2-5, with D perhaps TRBD1 (5 bases). V lost 8 bases and J lost 4, with 11 bases in between. CDR1 MNHNS and CDR2 SASEGT come from the germline V gene. The CDR3 is 12 amino acids. CDR3 in DNA: TGTGCCAGCGTACAGGCTCGAGAGACCCAGTACTTC. It yields the protein CASVQARETQYF.

The rearrangement uses TRBV20-1 and TRBJ2-1; D is uncertain. The germline CDR1 and CDR2 sequences are DFQATT and SNEGSKA (reference sequence). The CDR3 extends over 11 amino acids. V was pared by 6 bases and J by 5 bases, with 8 bases between. The chain's CDR3 is CSAHTDNEQFF. DNA of the CDR3: TGCAGTGCCCATACAGACAATGAGCAGTTCTTC.